This T cell receptor beta chain was sequenced in a study of tumor-infiltrating lymphocytes in primary liver carcinoma. Study-level background: Surgical resection served as treatment for the primary liver carcinoma of these patients. General study findings and limits: Pairs comparing tumor with adjacent tissue or blood overlapped less than pairs drawn from tumor regions.

This clonotype was seen more than once but under ten times. As yet, its antigen is unknown. Making TCR beta cDNA involved 400 to 600 ng total RNA and a constant-region primer. Three nested multiplex PCR rounds of slightly modified ARM-PCR generated TCR beta libraries. It was with TRBV1-TRBV30 forward primers and a C-beta reverse primer that the first two PCR rounds were run, at 10 cycles each. TCRdb fed the multiplex PCR reads into MiXCR, producing one record per CDR3 protein. This sample yields around 210,000 distinct CDR3 sequences, of which less than 75% are seen a single time; roughly 6.4% belongs to the top ten. From germline, CDR1 is KGHSH and CDR2 LQKENI. The CDR3 is 16 amino acids. The V gene end was trimmed by 4 bases and the J gene end by 5 bases; junction bases not matched to a gene: 9. In addition to blood RNA drawn from unsorted whole blood, germline DNA was extracted. Prior to surgery, roughly 4.4 milliliters of peripheral blood were drawn.

Sequences were obtained from peripheral blood. The chain links TRBV18 to TRBJ2-1, with TRBD2 identical over 9 bases. The clonotype was recovered from a woman in her sixties or seventies with primary liver carcinoma and hepatitis B virus infection. DNA of the CDR3: TGTGCCAGCTCACTAGTCCAAGGGACTAGCCACAATGAGCAGTTCTTC. Its translation is CASSLVQGTSHNEQFF.